What follows are 20 T cell receptor beta chains derived from one specimen sequenced in a study of blood T cell repertoires in COVID-19. Sequencing used immunoSEQ multiplex PCR; TCRdb keeps in-frame clones, though not all of them. Among more than 45,000 clones listed, more than 75% were seen once. The sequencing input was peripheral blood. Receptor source: a human donor with active COVID-19. The donor label of this sample is uncertain.

V gene TRBV18 combines with J gene TRBJ2-1; TRBD2 agrees at 8 bases. V trimming: 5 bases; J trimming: 10 bases; junction bases outside the gene matches: 13. The CDR3 consists of 15 residues. Germline V gene sequence: CDR1 KGHSH, CDR2 LQKENI. The CDR3 is CASSAGTSHSQEQFF. CDR3 coding DNA: TGTGCCAGCTCAGCCGGGACTAGTCATTCACAGGAGCAGTTCTTC.

The J gene is TRBJ2-3, the V gene TRBV4-3, with D hard to call. The CDR3 totals 14 residues. V dropped 0 bases and J dropped 0 bases, with 4 bases sitting between them. Germline CDR1 and CDR2: LGHNA and YSLEER. The CDR3 sequence: CASSQDHSTDTQYF. The DNA for the CDR3 is TGCGCCAGCAGCCAAGACCATAGCACAGATACGCAGTATTTT.

This rearrangement joins TRBV5-6 to TRBJ2-2; no clear D. This CDR3 contains 12 residues. Trimming removed 0 bases from V and 6 bases from J, with 3 bases in between. Germline CDR1 SGHDT, CDR2 YYEEEE. In DNA, the CDR3 is TGTGCCAGCAGCTTGGTCGCCGGGGAGCTGTTTTTT. Its translation: CASSLVAGELFF. The whole variable domain, filled in from reference TRBV5-6 and TRBJ2-2, reads DAGVTQSPTHLIKTRGQQVTLRCSPKSGHDTVSWYQQALGQGPQFIFQYYEEEERQRGNFPDRFSGHQFPNYSSELNVNALLLGDSALYLCASSLVAGELFFGEGSRLTVL.

The chain has TRBV24-1 and TRBJ2-3; TRBD1 might be the D (6 bases). V lost 9 bases and J lost 1, with 19 bases in between. CDR1 and CDR2 from the germline V gene are KGHDR and SFDVKD. CDR3 length equals 16 residues. The CDR3 sequence: CATGLGGVGGTDTQYF. CDR3 in DNA: TGTGCCACCGGGTTAGGGGGAGTAGGAGGCACAGATACGCAGTATTTT.

The chain carries TRBV7-6 and TRBJ2-1; 7 positions agree with TRBD2. The CDR3 contains 16 residues. Per germline, CDR1 SGHVS and CDR2 FNYEAQ. The V gene end was trimmed by 5 bases and the J gene end by 2 bases; junction bases not matched to a gene: 9. CDR3 coding DNA: TGTGCCAGCAGCCCGGGGAGGGGAAGGGCCTACAATGAGCAGTTCTTC. Its translation: CASSPGRGRAYNEQFF.

The chain employs TRBV5-1 and TRBJ2-3; 8 positions match TRBD1. Trimming at V came to 3 bases and at J to 2 bases, leaving 5 bases not matched to a gene. Germline V gene sequence: CDR1 SGHRS, CDR2 YFSETQ. The CDR3 is made up of 15 amino acids. The CDR3 nucleotides read TGCGCCAGCAGCTACGGGACAGGACTCACAGATACGCAGTATTTT. This sequence encodes CASSYGTGLTDTQYF.

The rearrangement uses TRBV4-1 and TRBJ2-1; TRBD2 aligns across 7 bases. Germline CDR1 is MGHRA and CDR2 is YSYEKL. With V trimmed by 4 bases and J by 3 bases, 9 bases remained unmatched. The CDR3 totals 16 residues. CDR3 in amino acids: CASSPRGSGDYNEQFF. As DNA, the CDR3 is TGCGCCAGCAGCCCGCGGGGCAGCGGGGACTACAATGAGCAGTTCTTC.

The chain combines TRBV18 with TRBJ2-3, with 7 positions matching TRBD1. Looked up from germline, CDR1 is KGHSH and CDR2 is LQKENI. With 6 bases clipped from V and 4 bases from J, the junction kept 19 bases outside the gene matches. The CDR3 sequence is 18 residues long. CDR3 coding DNA: TGTGCCAGCTCCCGGGCGCCTGACAGGGCCCTCGGGCCAGATACGCAGTATTTT. Its translation: CASSRAPDRALGPDTQYF.

This chain joins TRBV7-2 and TRBJ2-7; D not certain. The V end lost 1 base, the J end lost 2 bases, and 6 bases lay between the germline ends. Germline lookup yields CDR1 SGHTA and CDR2 FQGNSA. The CDR3 covers 13 residues. For the CDR3, the DNA is TGTGCCAGCAGCTTAGAGAGAGCCTACGAGCAGTACTTC. Translation: CASSLERAYEQYF.

The chain combines TRBV10-1 with TRBJ1-2; D is ambiguous. The germline V and J ends were trimmed by 6 bases and 4 bases, with 12 bases remaining between them. Germline V gene sequence: CDR1 WNHNN, CDR2 SYGVQD (reference sequence). The CDR3 consists of 13 residues. The CDR3 DNA reads TGCGCCAGCAGCCCGGAGGAGGCCTATGGCTACACCTTC. Its protein product is CASSPEEAYGYTF.

V gene TRBV5-6 combines with J gene TRBJ2-1; maybe TRBD1 (7 bases). In germline, CDR1 is SGHDT, CDR2 YYEEEE. The length of the CDR3 is 14 residues. Trimming stripped 4 bases from V and 10 bases from J, with 18 bases between. The CDR3 bases are TGTGCCAGCAGCGGAGCAGGGGGGCAAGACGAGCAGTTCTTC. The encoded protein is CASSGAGGQDEQFF.

V usage is TRBV4-1 and J usage is TRBJ2-3; 9 nucleotides line up with TRBD2. CDR1 is MGHRA and CDR2 is YSYEKL in the germline V gene. This CDR3 spans 15 amino acids. The junction had 2 bases not matched to a gene; V was cut back by 0 bases and J by 4 bases. Written as DNA, the CDR3 is TGCGCCAGCAGCCAAGAGGGACTAGCACCAGATACGCAGTATTTT. The encoded protein is CASSQEGLAPDTQYF.

The V call is TRBV6-1, the J call TRBJ1-2; D remains unclear. The ends were cut back, 0 bases at V and 4 bases at J, with 9 bases in the middle. Germline CDR1 is MNHNS and CDR2 is SASEGT. The CDR3 is made up of 14 amino acids. The CDR3 spells CASSEAEGLYGYTF. The DNA for the CDR3 is TGTGCCAGCAGTGAAGCTGAGGGTCTCTATGGCTACACCTTC.

The V gene is TRBV3-1 (or the pseudogene TRBV3-2), the J gene TRBJ2-7; D might be TRBD1 (6 bases). This CDR3 is built from 15 residues. The V gene's germline CDR1 is LGHDT and CDR2 YNNKEL (reference sequence). V gave up 1 base and J gave up 9 bases, with 19 bases separating them. The DNA of the CDR3 is TGTGCCAGCAGCCAAGGAGGCAGGGGCAGGTTACGGCAGTACTTC. It encodes CASSQGGRGRLRQYF.

The chain uses TRBV9 and TRBJ1-2; D call uncertain. Germline V gene lookup returns CDR1 SGDLS and CDR2 YYNGEE. This CDR3 has 11 residues. The V and J ends lost 3 bases and 4 bases respectively, with 4 bases between them. The CDR3 DNA follows: TGTGCCAGCAGCGATAGCTATGGCTACACCTTC. This encodes CASSDSYGYTF.

This rearrangement joins TRBV19 to TRBJ1-1; D call uncertain. Trimming took off 7 bases at V and 4 bases at J, with 10 bases between the two ends. The CDR3 is 12 amino acids. Per the germline V gene, CDR1 is LNHDA and CDR2 is SQIVND (reference sequence). CDR3 residues: CASTEGVTEAFF. The CDR3 DNA is TGTGCCAGTACCGAGGGCGTCACTGAAGCTTTCTTT.

The chain links TRBV6-1 to TRBJ1-2; possible D gene TRBD1, 6 bases. The CDR3 runs to 16 residues. The germline V and J ends were trimmed by 0 bases and 4 bases, with 15 bases remaining between them. Germline V gene data show CDR1 as MNHNS and CDR2 as SASEGT. In DNA form, the CDR3 reads TGTGCCAGCAGTGAAGCGCTTACCGGACAGTTCTATGGCTACACCTTC. It translates to CASSEALTGQFYGYTF.

The chain is built from TRBV6-5 and TRBJ2-2; TRBD2 agrees at 7 bases. CDR3 size: 15 residues. The V gene's germline CDR1 is MNHEY and CDR2 SVGAGI. J gave up 6 bases and V 2 bases, and 6 bases lay outside the gene matches. The CDR3 nucleotides read TGTGCCAGCAGTTACCGCAACCGGGGGGCCGGGGAGCTGTTTTTT. Its translation: CASSYRNRGAGELFF.

The chain couples TRBV9 to TRBJ2-3; 8 nucleotides line up with TRBD2. With V trimmed by 4 bases and J by 6 bases, 7 bases remained unmatched. CDR1 SGDLS and CDR2 YYNGEE come from the germline V gene. CDR3 length: 14 amino acids. The CDR3 region is CASSLSTGGDTQYF. Here the CDR3 DNA reads TGTGCCAGCAGCCTCTCGACGGGAGGGGATACGCAGTATTTT. Full variable domain (remainder filled in from reference TRBV9 and TRBJ2-3): DSGVTQTPKHLITATGQRVTLRCSPRSGDLSVYWYQQSLDQGLQFLIQYYNGEERAKGNILERFSAQQFPDLHSELNLSSLELGDSALYFCASSLSTGGDTQYFGPGTRLTVL.

The chain is built from TRBV7-2 and TRBJ1-1; no definite D call. The ends were cut back, 1 base at V and 1 base at J, with 4 bases in the middle. CDR3 length equals 13 residues. CDR1 and CDR2 (germline): SGHTA, FQGNSA. CDR3 bases: TGTGCCAGCAGCTTAGGGAGGAACACTGAAGCTTTCTTT. It specifies CASSLGRNTEAFF.